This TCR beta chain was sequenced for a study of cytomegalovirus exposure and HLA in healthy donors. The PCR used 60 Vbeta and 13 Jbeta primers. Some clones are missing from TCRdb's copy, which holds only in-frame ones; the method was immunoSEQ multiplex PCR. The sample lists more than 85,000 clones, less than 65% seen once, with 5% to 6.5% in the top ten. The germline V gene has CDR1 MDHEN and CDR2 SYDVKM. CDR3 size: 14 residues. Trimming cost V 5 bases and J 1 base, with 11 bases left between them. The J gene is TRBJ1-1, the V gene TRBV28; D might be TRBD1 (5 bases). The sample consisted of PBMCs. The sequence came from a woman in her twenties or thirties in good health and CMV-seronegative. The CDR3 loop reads CASSPGHKNTEAFF. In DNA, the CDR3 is TGTGCCAGCAGTCCAGGACACAAGAACACTGAAGCTTTCTTT. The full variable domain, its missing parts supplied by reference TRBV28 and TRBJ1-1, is DVKVTQSSRYLVKRTGEKVFLECVQDMDHENMFWYRQDPGLGLRLIYFSYDVKMKEKGDIPEGYSVSREKKERFSLILESASTNQTSMYLCASSPGHKNTEAFFGQGTRLTVV.